Below are 8 T cell receptor beta chains sequenced from a single sample in a study of shared clonotypes between healthy human individuals. Assay: immunoSEQ multiplex PCR; the TCRdb copy retains only in-frame clones and omits some. The sample shows about 2.1 million clones, 90% to 95% of them seen only once. CD45RO-negative, CCR7-positively selected cells formed the naive CD8 fraction, excluding terminally differentiated effector memory CD45RA+ cells. Material: naive CD8+ T cells from PBMCs. The receptors here all came from a man aged 18 to 30 in good health. Some clones in this sample may be carry-over from other donors' samples.

The V call is TRBV28, the J call TRBJ2-7, with D tentatively TRBD2 (6 bases). The CDR3 loop spans 15 amino acids. Germline-derived CDR1 and CDR2 are MDHEN and SYDVKM. The germline V and J ends were trimmed by 3 bases and 5 bases, with 17 bases remaining between them. The CDR3 reads CASSFFRGRTHEQYF. The CDR3 nucleotides are TGTGCCAGCAGTTTTTTCCGGGGGAGGACCCACGAGCAGTACTTC.

In this sample, this clone turned up once. V gene TRBV5-1 combines with J gene TRBJ2-1; the match to TRBD2 covers 7 bases. Germline trimming cut 4 bases from V and 5 bases from J; bases unmatched to any gene: 12. This CDR3 has 16 residues. Per the germline V gene, CDR1 is SGHRS and CDR2 is YFSETQ. DNA of the CDR3: TGCGCCAGCAGCCCGCCGACTAGCTTTGGGGACAATGAGCAGTTCTTC. Encoded protein: CASSPPTSFGDNEQFF.

This clone was recorded once. The chain joins TRBV19 to TRBJ2-1; no definite D call. Germline CDR1 is LNHDA and CDR2 is SQIVND (reference sequence). CDR3 length equals 13 residues. Trimming pared 2 bases from V and 6 bases from J, leaving 8 bases between. This CDR3 is CASSISGFNEQFF. The CDR3 nucleotides read TGTGCCAGTAGTATATCTGGGTTCAATGAGCAGTTCTTC.

The chain employs TRBV9 and TRBJ2-1; D perhaps matches TRBD2 (5 bases). The CDR3 has 15 amino acids. Germline assignment: CDR1 SGDLS and CDR2 YYNGEE. Trimming took 1 base from V and 4 from J, leaving 12 bases between them. DNA of the CDR3: TGTGCCAGCAGCGTATCTTGGGAGAGGTACAATGAGCAGTTCTTC. Its translation: CASSVSWERYNEQFF.

The gene calls are TRBV27 and TRBJ2-7; D remains unclear. The V end was cut by 5 bases, the J end by 7 bases, with 15 bases between. CDR3 length equals 13 residues. The germline V gene has CDR1 MNHEY and CDR2 SMNVEV (reference sequence). The CDR3 coding sequence is TGTGCCAGCAGTAACACCATGGGTCCTGAGCAGTACTTC. This sequence encodes CASSNTMGPEQYF.

The rearrangement joins TRBV27 to TRBJ1-1; tentatively, D is TRBD1 (6 bases). V lost 5 bases and J 1 base, leaving 14 bases between the germline ends. This CDR3 has 15 amino acids. Germline V gene sequence: CDR1 MNHEY, CDR2 SMNVEV (reference sequence). The CDR3 sequence: CASSPQGWENTEAFF. The CDR3 DNA is TGTGCCAGCAGTCCACAGGGTTGGGAGAACACTGAAGCTTTCTTT.

The chain couples TRBV10-2 to TRBJ1-6; possible D gene TRBD1, 6 bases. V was pared by 6 bases and J by 11 bases, with 11 bases between. The CDR3 runs to 12 residues. Germline V lookup: CDR1 WSHSY, CDR2 SAAADI. As DNA, the CDR3 is TGCGCCAGCAGGGCGGGGGCGACACCCCTCCACTTT. It is translated as CASRAGATPLHF.

The chain recombines TRBV7-9 with TRBJ2-5, with D perhaps given as TRBD1 or TRBD2 (6 bases each). The J call may be incorrect, as the DNA end agrees better with TRBJ2-7. Germline CDR1 is SEHNR and CDR2 is FQNEAQ (reference sequence). This CDR3 is built from 15 residues. The CDR3 is CASSPGGASSYEQYF. CDR3 bases: TGTGCCAGCAGTCCCGGGGGCGCAAGCTCCTACGAGCAGTACTTC.